The entry below gives a single T cell receptor (beta chain) sequence along with its context. These data belong to a study of blood T cell repertoires in COVID-19. Study in general: Sources were T cells, B-cell-depleted T cells, or PBMCs; the material itself was cDNA or gDNA.

V was pared by 0 bases and J by 7 bases, with 14 bases between. The CDR3 contains 15 residues. The germline gives CDR1 SGHRS, CDR2 YFSETQ. Repertoires were generated with immunoSEQ multiplex PCR, while TCRdb's copy carries only in-frame clones and drops some. The table has 330,000 or so clones, approximately 89% seen once. The sequence was collected from a woman aged 60-70 years with COVID-19, enrolled during active disease. This chain connects TRBV5-1 to TRBJ2-1; TRBD2 might be the D (7 bases). The source material was peripheral blood. The CDR3 sequence is CASSLAPGGVNEQFF. As DNA, the CDR3 is TGCGCCAGCAGCTTGGCCCCGGGGGGCGTAAATGAGCAGTTCTTC.